The 31 T cell receptor beta chains given below trace back to one sample, sequenced in a study of early T cells in non-severe SARS-CoV-2 infection. TCRdb independently ran MiXCR on the 5' RACE reads; one entry per CDR3 protein. The table includes some 80,000 distinct CDR3 sequences, roughly 15% detected once. The material sequenced was whole blood. Receptors were obtained from an adult who was a healthcare worker with PCR-confirmed SARS-CoV-2 infection or an uninfected control (not recorded which).

This clonotype came up a few times. The chain links TRBV20-1 to TRBJ2-7, with 12 bases aligning to TRBD2. The CDR3 has 18 amino acids. CDR1 is DFQATT, CDR2 SNEGSKA, per germline (reference sequence). The V segment lost 3 bases and the J segment 4 bases; nucleotides outside the gene matches: 16. The CDR3 protein is CSARSRGLAGTSMYEQYF. DNA of the CDR3: TGCAGTGCTAGGTCCAGAGGACTAGCGGGGACCTCCATGTACGAGCAGTACTTC.

This clonotype was observed at least ten times. V usage is TRBV10-2 and J usage is TRBJ1-1; D not certain. The CDR3 consists of 14 residues. The germline V and J ends were trimmed by 6 bases and 1 base, with 12 bases remaining between them. Germline-derived CDR1 and CDR2 are WSHSY and SAAADI. The CDR3 reads CASSPLARNTEAFF. The DNA for the CDR3 is TGCGCCAGCAGCCCCTTGGCTCGGAACACTGAAGCTTTCTTT.

The chain couples TRBV5-1 to TRBJ2-3; 11 bases match TRBD1. From germline, CDR1 is SGHRS and CDR2 YFSETQ. CDR3 length: 16 amino acids. V lost 4 bases and J lost 3; bases outside the gene matches: 7. The CDR3 nucleotides read TGCGCCAGCAGCCCAAGAGGACAGGGGGCAACAGATACGCAGTATTTT. Translating it yields CASSPRGQGATDTQYF.

This clonotype was seen only a few times. The gene calls are TRBV13 and TRBJ1-1; D is perhaps TRBD1 (6 bases). The germline CDR1 and CDR2 sequences are PRHDT and FYEKMQ (reference sequence). This CDR3 is 16 amino acids long. Trimming took off 6 bases at V and 5 bases at J, with 22 bases between the two ends. In DNA form, the CDR3 reads TGTGCCAGCAGTCAATCACGAACAGGGAGAGTAACTGAAGCTTTCTTT. Its protein is CASSQSRTGRVTEAFF.

This chain links TRBV20-1 with TRBJ2-3, with a tentative D call TRBD2 (7 bases). This CDR3 spans 14 amino acids. Trimming cost V 5 bases and J 6 bases, with 18 bases left between them. Germline V gene sequence: CDR1 DFQATT, CDR2 SNEGSKA (reference sequence). CDR3: CSAGGGAGDDTQYF. The CDR3 DNA reads as TGCAGTGCTGGGGGCGGCGCGGGGGATGATACGCAGTATTTT.

The CDR3 loop is CASSYSDHNTEAFF. CDR3 nucleotides: TGTGCCAGCAGTTACTCGGACCATAACACTGAAGCTTTCTTT. The chain recombines TRBV6-5 with TRBJ1-1; D is uncertain. Per germline, CDR1 MNHEY and CDR2 SVGAGI. The CDR3 runs to 14 residues. The V end lost 0 bases, the J end lost 2 bases, and 7 bases lay between the germline ends.

The rearrangement joins TRBV7-3 to TRBJ2-5; possibly TRBD1 for D (5 bases). Germline CDR1 is SGHTA and CDR2 is FQGTGA. This CDR3 is built from 14 residues. The V and J ends lost 2 bases and 2 bases respectively, with 9 bases between them. Here the CDR3 DNA reads TGTGCCAGCAGCTTACTGGGGCGGCAAGAGACCCAGTACTTC. Amino acids: CASSLLGRQETQYF.

The V gene is TRBV12-3 or TRBV12-4, the J gene TRBJ1-6, with D possibly TRBD1 on 5 matching bases. This CDR3 region has 16 residues. V gave up 6 bases and J gave up 7 bases, with 19 bases separating them. This CDR3 is CASRPESGATNSPLHF. CDR3 nucleotide sequence: TGTGCCAGCAGGCCCGAAAGTGGGGCGACGAATTCACCCCTCCACTTT.

This chain connects TRBV11-2 to TRBJ2-2; 7 bases are a match to TRBD1. CDR3 size: 14 residues. Germline CDR1 SGHAT, CDR2 FQNNGV. V gave up 8 bases and J gave up 4 bases; unmatched junction bases: 7. The CDR3 loop is CASLLYRGTGELFF. The CDR3 bases are TGTGCCAGCCTACTCTACAGGGGCACCGGGGAGCTGTTTTTT.

This clonotype was observed a few times. The chain is built from TRBV19 and TRBJ2-6, with D perhaps TRBD1 (5 bases). In germline, CDR1 is LNHDA, CDR2 SQIVND (reference sequence). The V end was cut by 4 bases, the J end by 1 base, with 5 bases between. The CDR3 consists of 14 residues. CDR3 sequence reads: CASSTGSGANVLTF. The CDR3 nucleotides read TGTGCCAGTAGTACAGGGTCTGGGGCCAACGTCCTGACTTTC.

This clonotype showed up many times. The chain has TRBV4-3 and TRBJ2-7, with D perhaps matching TRBD2 (6 bases). Per the germline V gene, CDR1 is LGHNA and CDR2 is YSLEER. V was pared by 0 bases and J by 2 bases, with 14 bases between. CDR3 size: 16 residues. The CDR3 is CASSQDRAGRTYEQYF. In nucleotides, the CDR3 is TGCGCCAGCAGCCAAGATCGGGCAGGGAGGACCTACGAGCAGTACTTC.

This clonotype was observed at least ten times. The gene calls are TRBV11-2 and TRBJ2-7, with D maybe TRBD1 (5 bases). CDR1 and CDR2 (germline): SGHAT, FQNNGV. V gave up 2 bases and J gave up 4 bases, with 18 bases separating them. This CDR3 is built from 16 residues. In DNA form, the CDR3 reads TGTGCCAGCAGCTTAATAATAGGCAGGGTCGAATACGAGCAGTACTTC. Its protein is CASSLIIGRVEYEQYF. Looking up the rest from reference TRBV11-2 and TRBJ2-7 gives the full variable domain: EAGVAQSPRYKIIEKRQSVAFWCNPISGHATLYWYQQILGQGPKLLIQFQNNGVVDDSQLPKDRFSAERLKGVDSTLKIQPAKLEDSAVYLCASSLIIGRVEYEQYFGPGTRLTVT.

This clonotype turned up a few times. V and J are TRBV2 and TRBJ1-5, with a possible D match to TRBD1 (6 bases). This CDR3 has 15 residues. Trimming stripped 2 bases from V and 4 bases from J, with 12 bases between. Germline loops: CDR1 SNHLY, CDR2 FYNNEI. The CDR3: CASSEYSDRNQPQHF. DNA of the CDR3: TGTGCCAGCAGTGAATATTCGGACAGAAATCAGCCCCAGCATTTT. Full variable domain (rest looked up from reference TRBV2 and TRBJ1-5): EPEVTQTPSHQVTQMGQEVILRCVPISNHLYFYWYRQILGQKVEFLVSFYNNEISEKSEIFDDQFSVERPDGSNFTLKIRSTKLEDSAMYFCASSEYSDRNQPQHFGDGTRLSIL.

The CDR3 here is CSVHRGQNEQFF. The CDR3 nucleotides are TGCAGCGTTCACAGGGGGCAGAATGAGCAGTTCTTC. This chain connects TRBV29-1 to TRBJ2-1; 9 bases fit TRBD1. Germline loops: CDR1 SQVTM, CDR2 ANQGSEA. J was trimmed by 7 bases and V by 5 bases; bases with no gene match: 3. The CDR3 contains 12 residues.

This clonotype was found a few times. The chain carries TRBV7-2 and TRBJ2-3; unclear D gene. Germline V CDR1 and CDR2: SGHTA, FQGNSA. The CDR3 spans 16 residues. Trimming stripped 1 base from V and 1 base from J, with 12 bases between. CDR3: CASSLGDVGGTDTQYF. DNA for the CDR3: TGTGCCAGCAGCTTAGGAGACGTAGGTGGCACAGATACGCAGTATTTT.

This clonotype was counted at least ten times. The chain couples TRBV4-1 to TRBJ2-2, with 9 bases identical to TRBD1. This CDR3 region has 16 residues. Germline V gene lookup returns CDR1 MGHRA and CDR2 YSYEKL. After removal of 1 base from V and 5 bases from J, the junction contained 5 bases not matched to a gene. In nucleotides, the CDR3 is TGCGCCAGCAGCCAAGCCCGGACAGGGGTTACCGGGGAGCTGTTTTTT. Encoded protein: CASSQARTGVTGELFF.

This clonotype was observed a handful of times. The rearrangement joins TRBV4-1 to TRBJ1-5; 7 bases line up with TRBD1. Unmatched junction bases numbered 6, after V lost 0 bases and J lost 4 bases. CDR1 and CDR2 (germline): MGHRA, YSYEKL. CDR3 length equals 16 residues. The CDR3 here is CASSQDRGQWNQPQHF. The CDR3 DNA is TGCGCCAGCAGCCAAGATAGGGGGCAATGGAATCAGCCCCAGCATTTT.

The chain combines TRBV20-1 with TRBJ1-6; 10 bases align to TRBD1. The CDR3 is 14 amino acids. Trimming removed 5 bases from V and 14 bases from J; junction bases left unmatched: 12. Per the germline V gene, CDR1 is DFQATT and CDR2 is SNEGSKA (reference sequence). Written as DNA, the CDR3 is TGCAGTGCTTCGCCCCCGGGACAGGGGATGGCCCTCCACTTT. Its translation: CSASPPGQGMALHF.

CDR3 residues: CASSPSRHANTGELFF. The CDR3 coding sequence is TGTGCCAGCAGCCCGAGCCGCCACGCGAACACCGGGGAGCTGTTTTTT. This chain joins TRBV7-9 and TRBJ2-2; D uncertain. Per the germline V gene, CDR1 is SEHNR and CDR2 is FQNEAQ (reference sequence). Trimming left V 5 bases short and J 0 bases short, with 13 bases between. The CDR3 has 16 amino acids.

This clonotype was seen a few times. This chain links TRBV2 with TRBJ2-2; D may correspond to TRBD1 or TRBD2 (5 bases each). CDR1 and CDR2 (germline): SNHLY, FYNNEI. This CDR3 has 15 residues. The V end lost 4 bases, the J end lost 4 bases, and 13 bases lay between the germline ends. The CDR3 sequence is CASSGTNRGTGELFF. Written as DNA, the CDR3 is TGTGCCAGCAGTGGGACAAACCGGGGCACCGGGGAGCTGTTTTTT.

CDR3 in amino acids: CASRRRNYGYTF. CDR3 DNA: TGTGCCAGCAGGCGGCGGAACTATGGCTACACCTTC. This chain connects TRBV6-5 to TRBJ1-2; D unresolved. The CDR3 covers 12 residues. From germline, CDR1 is MNHEY and CDR2 SVGAGI. The V gene lost 6 bases and the J gene lost 2 bases, with 7 bases spanning the gap.

The gene calls are TRBV29-1 and TRBJ2-1; tentatively, D is TRBD1 (5 bases). V was cut by 6 bases and J by 3 bases, with 12 bases left in between. Germline values: CDR1 SQVTM, CDR2 ANQGSEA. The CDR3 totals 13 residues. CDR3 DNA sequence: TGCAGCGTCTCTAGGGGCAACTACAATGAGCAGTTCTTC. This translates into CSVSRGNYNEQFF.

This clonotype showed up just a few times. V usage is TRBV6-1 and J usage is TRBJ1-6; TRBD1 agrees at 12 bases. Germline V gives CDR1 MNHNS, CDR2 SASEGT. V lost 7 bases to trimming and J lost 7 bases; unmatched junction nucleotides: 8. The CDR3 is 16 residues long. CDR3: CASTTRDRGRNSPLHF. Here the CDR3 DNA reads TGTGCCAGCACCACCCGGGACAGGGGGCGAAATTCACCCCTCCACTTT.

This chain's CDR3 is CAISGLGGEGEAFF. CDR3 nucleotide sequence: TGTGCCATCAGTGGCCTTGGAGGGGAAGGTGAAGCTTTCTTT. The chain is built from TRBV10-3 and TRBJ1-1; a possible D gene is TRBD1 (5 bases). This CDR3 region has 14 residues. The V gene lost 4 bases and the J gene lost 7 bases, with 16 bases spanning the gap. CDR1 and CDR2 from the germline V gene are ENHRY and SYGVKD.

The sample holds a few counts of this clonotype. The genes are TRBV15 and TRBJ1-1; 8 bases are a match to TRBD1. The germline V gene has CDR1 LNHNV and CDR2 YYDKDF (reference sequence). V lost 4 bases and J lost 1; bases outside the gene matches: 8. CDR3 length: 16 residues. The CDR3 DNA reads as TGTGCCACCAGCAAAAGGACAGGGCTAGGGAACACTGAAGCTTTCTTT. It translates to CATSKRTGLGNTEAFF.

This clonotype occurred many times. The chain employs TRBV5-6 and TRBJ2-7; either TRBD1 or TRBD2 may fit D (5 bases each). Per the germline V gene, CDR1 is SGHDT and CDR2 is YYEEEE. The CDR3 is 13 residues long. Deletions cut 1 base from V and 6 bases from J, with 11 bases between. The CDR3 here is CASSLRGPSEQYF. Here the CDR3 DNA reads TGTGCCAGCAGCTTGCGGGGCCCAAGCGAGCAGTACTTC.

CDR3 sequence reads: CSAPPRQVPSGANVLTF. CDR3 nucleotides: TGCAGTGCCCCCCCGAGGCAGGTGCCTTCCGGGGCCAACGTCCTGACTTTC. This chain connects TRBV20-1 to TRBJ2-6; D is unclear. With 6 bases removed from V and 4 bases from J, the gap between germline ends came to 22 bases. CDR3 length: 17 amino acids. Germline loops: CDR1 DFQATT, CDR2 SNEGSKA (reference sequence).

The chain is built from TRBV6-2 or TRBV6-3 and TRBJ1-6, with 9 bases fitting TRBD1. Germline trimming cut 7 bases from V and 3 bases from J; bases unmatched to any gene: 7. The CDR3 length is 16 residues. CDR1 and CDR2 (germline): MNHEY, SVGEGT. CDR3 sequence reads: CASNQRGQGYNSPLHF. In DNA form, the CDR3 reads TGTGCCAGCAACCAGCGGGGACAGGGCTATAATTCACCCCTCCACTTT.

This chain joins TRBV12-3 or TRBV12-4 and TRBJ1-3; 7 bases map to TRBD1. The CDR3 sequence is 17 residues long. J lost 1 base, V lost 6 bases, and 12 bases had no gene match. CDR3 DNA sequence: TGTGCCAGCAGCCAACAGGGGCTTCTACATTCTGGAAACACCATATATTTT. Protein product: CASSQQGLLHSGNTIYF.

The sample holds many counts of this clonotype. The genes are TRBV2 and TRBJ1-1; 7 nucleotides align to TRBD1. The CDR3 totals 14 residues. The V gene end was trimmed by 3 bases and the J gene end by 0 bases; junction bases not matched to a gene: 1. The germline gives CDR1 SNHLY, CDR2 FYNNEI. The CDR3 spells CASSEQGVNTEAFF. The CDR3 DNA follows: TGTGCCAGCAGTGAGCAGGGGGTGAACACTGAAGCTTTCTTT.

This clonotype showed up just a few times. This rearrangement joins TRBV27 to TRBJ2-3, with 7 bases aligning to TRBD2. Germline V gives CDR1 MNHEY, CDR2 SMNVEV (reference sequence). V lost 5 bases, J lost 2 bases, and 7 bases stayed unmatched. The CDR3 sequence is 15 residues long. CDR3 sequence: CASSPAGPPTDTQYF. Written as DNA, the CDR3 is TGTGCCAGCAGTCCAGCGGGGCCGCCCACAGATACGCAGTATTTT.